This is a list of T cell receptor beta chains from one sample in a study of response to subunit inactivated influenza vaccine. One entry per CDR3 protein results from TCRdb running MiXCR on the RT-PCR reads. The table lists about 800,000 distinct CDR3 sequences, approximately 21% of them singletons. Sequenced material: PBMCs from blood, taken roughly 5 days after vaccination. Every receptor here comes from a man in his forties or fifties who received an inactivated influenza vaccine. Both conserved end residues are part of each CDR3. The D gene is left open where the match is weak. Size is stated for part of the rows, as once, few or many counts, or as a class when the clone is expanded.

v_gene: TRBV9; d_gene: NA; j_gene: TRBJ1-2; abundance: NA; CDR3nt: TGTGCCAGCAGCGTAGAGTCCACTAACTATGGCTACACCTTC; CDR3aa: CASSVESTNYGYTF
v_gene: TRBV6-6; d_gene: NA; j_gene: TRBJ2-1; abundance: many; CDR3nt: TGTGCCAGCACCCCATTGGGTGTTAATGAGCAGTTCTTC; CDR3aa: CASTPLGVNEQFF
v_gene: TRBV5-1; d_gene: NA; j_gene: TRBJ2-2; abundance: few; CDR3nt: TGCGCCAGCAGCTTTGGGACTTCGAACACCGGGGAGCTGTTTTTT; CDR3aa: CASSFGTSNTGELFF
v_gene: TRBV9; d_gene: NA; j_gene: TRBJ2-7; abundance: NA; CDR3nt: TGTGCCAGCAGCCCACAAATATCCTACGAGCAGTACTTC; CDR3aa: CASSPQISYEQYF
v_gene: TRBV7-9; d_gene: NA; j_gene: TRBJ2-2; abundance: many; CDR3nt: TGTGCCAGCAGCTTCGGTCAGGGATTGACCGGGGAGCTGTTTTTT; CDR3aa: CASSFGQGLTGELFF
v_gene: TRBV15; d_gene: TRBD1; j_gene: TRBJ1-1; abundance: few; CDR3nt: TGTGCCACCAGCACTAGGACAGGGGGCGGGGGGAACACTGAAGCTTTCTTT; CDR3aa: CATSTRTGGGGNTEAFF
v_gene: TRBV12-3/TRBV12-4; d_gene: TRBD1; j_gene: TRBJ1-5; abundance: many; CDR3nt: TGTGCCAGCAGCCCCCGTCAGGGGGCCGTGGGGCCCCAGCATTTT; CDR3aa: CASSPRQGAVGPQHF
v_gene: TRBV12-3/TRBV12-4; d_gene: TRBD1; j_gene: TRBJ1-1; abundance: NA; CDR3nt: TGTGCCAGCAGCCTTGACAGGGACGAAGCTTTCTTT; CDR3aa: CASSLDRDEAFF
v_gene: TRBV10-3; d_gene: NA; j_gene: TRBJ2-7; abundance: NA; CDR3nt: TGTGCCATCAGTGCAGTCGGGGGACGGGGGATATCCTACGAGCAGTACTTC; CDR3aa: CAISAVGGRGISYEQYF
v_gene: TRBV7-9; d_gene: NA; j_gene: TRBJ2-6; abundance: NA; CDR3nt: TGTGCCAGCAGCGAGATACGCGGGGCCAACGTCCTGACTTTC; CDR3aa: CASSEIRGANVLTF
v_gene: TRBV10-3; d_gene: TRBD2; j_gene: TRBJ2-2; abundance: few; CDR3nt: TGTGCCATCAGTGGGGGTTCGAGACTAGCGGGAGTGAACACCGGGGAGCTGTTTTTT; CDR3aa: CAISGGSRLAGVNTGELFF
v_gene: TRBV2; d_gene: NA; j_gene: TRBJ1-2; abundance: few; CDR3nt: TGTGCCAGCAGTGAAGATCCGATGGGGTATGGCTACACCTTC; CDR3aa: CASSEDPMGYGYTF
v_gene: TRBV25-1; d_gene: NA; j_gene: TRBJ2-7; abundance: NA; CDR3nt: TGTGCCAGCAGTGAGGCAGAGGCCGAGCAGTACTTC; CDR3aa: CASSEAEAEQYF
v_gene: TRBV20-1; d_gene: NA; j_gene: TRBJ2-1; abundance: many; CDR3nt: TGCAGTGCTAGAGGCAGTAGCAGATACAATGAGCAGTTCTTC; CDR3aa: CSARGSSRYNEQFF
v_gene: TRBV3-1; d_gene: NA; j_gene: TRBJ2-7; abundance: NA; CDR3nt: TGTGCCAGCAGCCTTTTCCGGGACCGAATCTACGAGCAGTACTTC; CDR3aa: CASSLFRDRIYEQYF
v_gene: TRBV29-1; d_gene: TRBD2; j_gene: TRBJ2-3; abundance: few; CDR3nt: TGCAGCGTGGGTGAGCGGGGAGTCACAGATACGCAGTATTTT; CDR3aa: CSVGERGVTDTQYF
v_gene: TRBV9; d_gene: NA; j_gene: TRBJ2-1; abundance: once; CDR3nt: TGTGCCTGCAGCGTACGACTAGGAGCTGAGCAGTTCTTC; CDR3aa: CACSVRLGAEQFF
v_gene: TRBV9; d_gene: NA; j_gene: TRBJ1-1; abundance: many; CDR3nt: TGTGCCAGCAGCGTAGCGACGAACACTGAAGCTTTCTTT; CDR3aa: CASSVATNTEAFF
v_gene: TRBV12-3/TRBV12-4; d_gene: NA; j_gene: TRBJ2-2; abundance: many; CDR3nt: TGTGCCAGCAGTTTGGGGCAGGGAGGCACCGGGGAGCTGTTTTTT; CDR3aa: CASSLGQGGTGELFF
v_gene: TRBV7-9; d_gene: NA; j_gene: TRBJ1-2; abundance: once; CDR3nt: TGTGCCAGCAGCCCCCCGTCGGATGGCTACACCTTC; CDR3aa: CASSPPSDGYTF
v_gene: TRBV7-2; d_gene: TRBD1; j_gene: TRBJ2-5; abundance: NA; CDR3nt: TGTGCCAGCAGCTCCGGTACGGACAGGGCACAAGAGACCCAGTACTTC; CDR3aa: CASSSGTDRAQETQYF
v_gene: TRBV15; d_gene: TRBD2; j_gene: TRBJ2-7; abundance: few; CDR3nt: TGTGCCACCAGCAGACCCGGAGGGAGGGAGGGCCTAAAAAACGAGCAGTACTTC; CDR3aa: CATSRPGGREGLKNEQYF
v_gene: TRBV11-1; d_gene: TRBD1; j_gene: TRBJ2-4; abundance: few; CDR3nt: TGTGCCAGCAGCTCTAAACCGGGACAGGGTATCCGTCTAGCCAAAAACATTCAGTACTTC; CDR3aa: CASSSKPGQGIRLAKNIQYF
v_gene: TRBV12-3/TRBV12-4; d_gene: NA; j_gene: TRBJ1-5; abundance: many; CDR3nt: TGTGCCAGCAAACCCGCGGGTCAGCCCCAGCATTTT; CDR3aa: CASKPAGQPQHF
v_gene: TRBV4-3; d_gene: TRBD2; j_gene: TRBJ2-7; abundance: few; CDR3nt: TGCGCCAGCAGCCAAGATTCCCTCTCGGCGGGAGGCTACGAGCAGTACTTC; CDR3aa: CASSQDSLSAGGYEQYF
v_gene: TRBV27; d_gene: NA; j_gene: TRBJ2-5; abundance: NA; CDR3nt: TGTGCCAGCGGCGCGAGCGGGCGTCTACAAGAGACCCAGTACTTC; CDR3aa: CASGASGRLQETQYF